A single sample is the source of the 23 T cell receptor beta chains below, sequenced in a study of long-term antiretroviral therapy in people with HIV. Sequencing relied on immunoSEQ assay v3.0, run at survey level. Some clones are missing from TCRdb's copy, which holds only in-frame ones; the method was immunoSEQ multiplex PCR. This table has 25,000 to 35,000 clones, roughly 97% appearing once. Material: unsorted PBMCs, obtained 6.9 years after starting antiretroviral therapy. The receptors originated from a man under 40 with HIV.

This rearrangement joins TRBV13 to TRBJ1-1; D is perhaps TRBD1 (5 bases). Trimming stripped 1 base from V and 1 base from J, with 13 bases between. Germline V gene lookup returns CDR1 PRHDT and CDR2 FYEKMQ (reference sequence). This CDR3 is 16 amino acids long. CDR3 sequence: CASSLVGDSWNTEAFF. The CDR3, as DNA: TGTGCCAGCAGCTTAGTAGGGGATTCGTGGAACACTGAAGCTTTCTTT.

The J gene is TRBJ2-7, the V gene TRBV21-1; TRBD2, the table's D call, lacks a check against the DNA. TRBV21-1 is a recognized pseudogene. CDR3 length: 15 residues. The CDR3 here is CASSLSLAGYYEQYF. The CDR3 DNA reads TGTGCCAGCAGCCTAAGCCTAGCGGGATACTACGAGCAGTACTTC.

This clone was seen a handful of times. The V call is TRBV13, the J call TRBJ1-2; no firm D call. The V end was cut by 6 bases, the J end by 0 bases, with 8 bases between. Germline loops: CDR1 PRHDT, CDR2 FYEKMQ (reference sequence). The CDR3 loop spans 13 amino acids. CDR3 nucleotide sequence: TGTGCCAGCAGTCAAGGTACTAACTATGGCTACACCTTC. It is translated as CASSQGTNYGYTF. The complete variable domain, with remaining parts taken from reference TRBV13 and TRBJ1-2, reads AAGVIQSPRHLIKEKRETATLKCYPIPRHDTVYWYQQGPGQDPQFLISFYEKMQSDKGSIPDRFSAQQFSDYHSELNMSSLELGDSALYFCASSQGTNYGYTFGSGTRLTVV.

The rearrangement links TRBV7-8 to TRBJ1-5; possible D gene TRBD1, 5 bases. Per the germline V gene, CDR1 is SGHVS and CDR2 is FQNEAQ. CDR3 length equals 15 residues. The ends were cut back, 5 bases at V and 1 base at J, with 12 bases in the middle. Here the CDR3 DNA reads TGTGCCAGCAGCAAAAATCGGGACAGCAATCAGCCCCAGCATTTT. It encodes CASSKNRDSNQPQHF. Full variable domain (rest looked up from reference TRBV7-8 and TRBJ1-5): GAGVSQSPRYKVAKRGQDVALRCDPISGHVSLFWYQQALGQGPEFLTYFQNEAQLDKSGLPSDRFFAERPEGSVSTLKIQRTQQEDSAVYLCASSKNRDSNQPQHFGDGTRLSIL.

The CDR3 sequence is CASSRTAKNIQYF. The CDR3 nucleotides read TGTGCCAGCAGTCGGACAGCTAAAAACATTCAGTACTTC. The chain couples TRBV6-1 to TRBJ2-4; the D gene is possibly TRBD1 (6 bases). This CDR3 is built from 13 residues. V gave up 5 bases and J gave up 4 bases, with 9 bases separating them. Germline V gives CDR1 MNHNS, CDR2 SASEGT.

CDR3 DNA sequence: TGTGCCAGCAGCTTAGAGCCCTACGAGCAGTACTTC. This encodes CASSLEPYEQYF. V and J are TRBV13 and TRBJ2-7; D unclear. The CDR3 has 12 amino acids. Germline assignment: CDR1 PRHDT and CDR2 FYEKMQ (reference sequence). Deletions cut 1 base from V and 2 bases from J, with 3 bases between.

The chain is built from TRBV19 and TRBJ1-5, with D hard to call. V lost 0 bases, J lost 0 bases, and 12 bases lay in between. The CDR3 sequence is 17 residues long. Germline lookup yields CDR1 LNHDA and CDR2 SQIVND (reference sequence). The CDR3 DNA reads TGTGCCAGTAGTATAGATCTGAGCGCTGATAGCAATCAGCCCCAGCATTTT. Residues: CASSIDLSADSNQPQHF.

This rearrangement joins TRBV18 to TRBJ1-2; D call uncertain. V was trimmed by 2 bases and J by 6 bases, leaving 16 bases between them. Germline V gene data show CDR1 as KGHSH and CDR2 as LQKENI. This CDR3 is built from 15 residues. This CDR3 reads CASSPNAGQEHGYTF. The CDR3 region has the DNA TGTGCCAGCTCACCAAATGCGGGCCAGGAGCATGGCTACACCTTC.

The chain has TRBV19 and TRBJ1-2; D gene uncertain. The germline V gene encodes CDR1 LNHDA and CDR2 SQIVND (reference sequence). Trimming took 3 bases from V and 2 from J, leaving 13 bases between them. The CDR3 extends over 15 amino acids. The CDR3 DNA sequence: TGTGCCAGTAGTATTCTCGAGGCCAGAAACTATGGCTACACCTTC. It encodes CASSILEARNYGYTF. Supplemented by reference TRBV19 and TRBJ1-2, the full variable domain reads DGGITQSPKYLFRKEGQNVTLSCEQNLNHDAMYWYRQDPGQGLRLIYYSQIVNDFQKGDIAEGYSVSREKKESFPLTVTSAQKNPTAFYLCASSILEARNYGYTFGSGTRLTVV.

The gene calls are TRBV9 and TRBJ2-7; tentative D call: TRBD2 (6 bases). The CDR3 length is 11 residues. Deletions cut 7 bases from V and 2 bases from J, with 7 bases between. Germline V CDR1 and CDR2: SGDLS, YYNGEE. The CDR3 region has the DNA TGTGCCAGCGGCGGGGCCTACGAGCAGTACTTC. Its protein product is CASGGAYEQYF.

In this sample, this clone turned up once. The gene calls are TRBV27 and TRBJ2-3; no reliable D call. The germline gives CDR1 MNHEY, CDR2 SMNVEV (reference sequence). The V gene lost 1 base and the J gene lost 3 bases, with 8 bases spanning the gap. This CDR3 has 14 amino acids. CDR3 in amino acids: CASSLFLGTDTQYF. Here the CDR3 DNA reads TGTGCCAGCAGTTTATTCCTGGGAACAGATACGCAGTATTTT.

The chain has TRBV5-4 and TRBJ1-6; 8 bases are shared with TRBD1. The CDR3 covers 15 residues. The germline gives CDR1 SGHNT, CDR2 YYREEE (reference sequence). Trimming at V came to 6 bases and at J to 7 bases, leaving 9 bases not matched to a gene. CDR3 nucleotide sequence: TGTGCCAGCACCCGGACAGGGAGCATCAATTCACCCCTCCACTTT. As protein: CASTRTGSINSPLHF.

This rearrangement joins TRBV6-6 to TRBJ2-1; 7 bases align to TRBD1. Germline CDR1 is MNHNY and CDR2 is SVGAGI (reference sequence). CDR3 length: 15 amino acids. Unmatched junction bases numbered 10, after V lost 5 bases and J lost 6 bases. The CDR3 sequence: CASSGDSLRTNEQFF. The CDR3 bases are TGTGCCAGCAGTGGGGACAGCCTAAGGACCAATGAGCAGTTCTTC.

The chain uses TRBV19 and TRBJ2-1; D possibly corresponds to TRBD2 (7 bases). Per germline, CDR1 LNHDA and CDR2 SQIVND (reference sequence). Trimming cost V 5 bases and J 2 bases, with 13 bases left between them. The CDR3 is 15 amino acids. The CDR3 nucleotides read TGTGCCAGTAGTTATGGGGGGGGCCCCTACAATGAGCAGTTCTTC. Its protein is CASSYGGGPYNEQFF. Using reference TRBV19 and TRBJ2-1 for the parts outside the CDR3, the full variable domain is DGGITQSPKYLFRKEGQNVTLSCEQNLNHDAMYWYRQDPGQGLRLIYYSQIVNDFQKGDIAEGYSVSREKKESFPLTVTSAQKNPTAFYLCASSYGGGPYNEQFFGPGTRLTVL.

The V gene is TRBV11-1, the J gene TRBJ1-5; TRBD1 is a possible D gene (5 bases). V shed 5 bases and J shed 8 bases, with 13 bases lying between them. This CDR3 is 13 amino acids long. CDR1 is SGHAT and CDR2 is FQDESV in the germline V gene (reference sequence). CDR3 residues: CASSAGDVKPQHF. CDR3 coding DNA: TGTGCCAGCAGCGCGGGGGACGTGAAGCCCCAGCATTTT.

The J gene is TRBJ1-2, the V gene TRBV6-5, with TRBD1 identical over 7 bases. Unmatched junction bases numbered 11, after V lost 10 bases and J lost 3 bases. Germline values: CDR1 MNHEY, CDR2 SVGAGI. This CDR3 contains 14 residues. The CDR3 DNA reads TGTGCCACTCGGGGCGAAACAGGGGACTATGGCTACACCTTC. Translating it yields CATRGETGDYGYTF.

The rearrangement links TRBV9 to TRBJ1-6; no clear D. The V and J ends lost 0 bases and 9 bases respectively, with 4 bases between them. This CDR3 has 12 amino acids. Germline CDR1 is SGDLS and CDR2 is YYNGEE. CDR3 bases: TGTGCCAGCAGCGTAGGAGGTTCACCCCTCCACTTT. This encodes CASSVGGSPLHF.

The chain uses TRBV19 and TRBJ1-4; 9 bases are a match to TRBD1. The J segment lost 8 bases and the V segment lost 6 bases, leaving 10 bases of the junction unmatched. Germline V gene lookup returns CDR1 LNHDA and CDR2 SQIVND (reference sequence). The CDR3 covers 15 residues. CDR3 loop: CASSPDNRGREKLFF. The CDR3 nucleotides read TGTGCCAGTAGCCCTGATAACAGGGGGCGCGAAAAACTGTTTTTT. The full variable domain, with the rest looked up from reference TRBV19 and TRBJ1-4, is DGGITQSPKYLFRKEGQNVTLSCEQNLNHDAMYWYRQDPGQGLRLIYYSQIVNDFQKGDIAEGYSVSREKKESFPLTVTSAQKNPTAFYLCASSPDNRGREKLFFGSGTQLSVL.

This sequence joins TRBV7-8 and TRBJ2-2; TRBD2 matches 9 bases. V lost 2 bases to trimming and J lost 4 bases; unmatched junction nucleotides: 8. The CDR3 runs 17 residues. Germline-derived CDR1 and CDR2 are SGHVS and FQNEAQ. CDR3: CASSLYLAGLGTGELFF. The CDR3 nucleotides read TGTGCCAGCAGCTTATACCTAGCGGGGCTCGGCACCGGGGAGCTGTTTTTT.

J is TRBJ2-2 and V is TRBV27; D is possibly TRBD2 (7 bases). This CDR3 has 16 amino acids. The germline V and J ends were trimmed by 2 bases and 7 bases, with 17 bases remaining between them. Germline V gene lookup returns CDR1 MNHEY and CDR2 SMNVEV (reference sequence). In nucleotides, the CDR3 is TGTGCCAGCAGTTTAAGTGTGGGGGGGCCTCACGGGGAGCTGTTTTTT. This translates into CASSLSVGGPHGELFF.

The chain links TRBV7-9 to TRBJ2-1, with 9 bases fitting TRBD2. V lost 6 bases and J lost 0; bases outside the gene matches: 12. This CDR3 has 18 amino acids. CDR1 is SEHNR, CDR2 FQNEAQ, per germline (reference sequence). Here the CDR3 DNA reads TGTGCCAGCAGGGGCCTAGCGGGACCCCAAAGCTCCTACAATGAGCAGTTCTTC. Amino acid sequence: CASRGLAGPQSSYNEQFF.

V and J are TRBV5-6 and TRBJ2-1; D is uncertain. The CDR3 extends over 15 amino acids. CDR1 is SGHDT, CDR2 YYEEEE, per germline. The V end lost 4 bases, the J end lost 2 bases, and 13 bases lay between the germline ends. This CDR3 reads CASSAVYETYNEQFF. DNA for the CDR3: TGTGCCAGCAGCGCGGTTTACGAAACCTACAATGAGCAGTTCTTC.

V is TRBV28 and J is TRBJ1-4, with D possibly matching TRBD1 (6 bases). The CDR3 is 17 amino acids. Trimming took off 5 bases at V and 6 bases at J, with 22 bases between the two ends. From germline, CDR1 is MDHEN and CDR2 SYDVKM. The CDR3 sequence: CASSTLIKAGVDEKLFF. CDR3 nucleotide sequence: TGTGCCAGCAGTACACTCATCAAAGCAGGGGTCGATGAAAAACTGTTTTTT.